This T cell receptor beta chain came from a study of T cells in Graves' hyperthyroidism and ophthalmopathy. Template material for amplifying TCR beta CDR3 regions consisted of RNA transcripts. Using the HTBI primer set, a first-round RT-PCR was run on the TCR CDR3. Using its own MiXCR run on the multiplex PCR reads, TCRdb lists one record per CDR3 protein. The profile covers approximately 430,000 distinct CDR3 sequences, with more than 15% appearing a single time and 11% to 15% taken by the ten largest. This clonotype was seen repeatedly, ten times or more. V lost 4 bases, J lost 10 bases, and 17 bases lay in between. Germline V gives CDR1 SGHVS, CDR2 FNYEAQ. The CDR3 length is 14 residues.

Sequenced material: blood. The J gene is TRBJ2-1, the V gene TRBV7-6, with D perhaps given as TRBD1 or TRBD2 (5 bases each). This sequence originates from a young woman with Graves' hyperthyroidism. This CDR3 is CASSSRDGVEEQFF. The CDR3 DNA reads as TGTGCCAGCAGCTCCCGGGACGGCGTTGAGGAGCAGTTCTTC.